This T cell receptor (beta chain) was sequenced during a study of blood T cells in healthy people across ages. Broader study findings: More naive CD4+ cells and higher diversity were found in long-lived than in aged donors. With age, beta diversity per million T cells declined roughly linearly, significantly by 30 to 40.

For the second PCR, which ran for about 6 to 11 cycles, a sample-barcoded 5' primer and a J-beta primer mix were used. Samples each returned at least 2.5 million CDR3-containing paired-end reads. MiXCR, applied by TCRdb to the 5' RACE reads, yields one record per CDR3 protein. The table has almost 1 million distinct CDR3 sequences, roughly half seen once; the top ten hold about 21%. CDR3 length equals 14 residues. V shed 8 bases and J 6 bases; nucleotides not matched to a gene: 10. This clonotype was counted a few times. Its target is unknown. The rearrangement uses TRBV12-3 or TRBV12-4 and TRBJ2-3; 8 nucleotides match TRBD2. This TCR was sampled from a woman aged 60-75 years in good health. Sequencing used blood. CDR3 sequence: CASSPRAGADTQYF. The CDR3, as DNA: TGTGCCAGCTCCCCCAGAGCGGGAGCCGATACGCAGTATTTT.